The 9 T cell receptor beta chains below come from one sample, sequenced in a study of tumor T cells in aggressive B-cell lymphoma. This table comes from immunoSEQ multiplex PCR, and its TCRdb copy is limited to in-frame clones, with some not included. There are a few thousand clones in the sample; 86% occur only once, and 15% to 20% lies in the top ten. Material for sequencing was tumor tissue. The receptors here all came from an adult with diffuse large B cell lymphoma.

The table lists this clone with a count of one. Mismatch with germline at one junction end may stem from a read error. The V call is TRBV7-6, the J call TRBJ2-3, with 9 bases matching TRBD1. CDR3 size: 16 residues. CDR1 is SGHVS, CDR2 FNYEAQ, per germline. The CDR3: CASSLAYRGQGDTQYF. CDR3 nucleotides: TGTGCCAGTAGCTTAGCGTACAGGGGGCAGGGAGATACGCAGTATTTT. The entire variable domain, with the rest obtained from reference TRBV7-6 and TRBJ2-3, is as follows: GAGVSQSPRYKVTKRGQDVALRCDPISGHVSLYWYRQALGQGPEFLTYFNYEAQQDKSGLPNDRFSAERPEGSISTLTIQRTEQRDSAMYRCASSLAYRGQGDTQYFGPGTRLTVL.

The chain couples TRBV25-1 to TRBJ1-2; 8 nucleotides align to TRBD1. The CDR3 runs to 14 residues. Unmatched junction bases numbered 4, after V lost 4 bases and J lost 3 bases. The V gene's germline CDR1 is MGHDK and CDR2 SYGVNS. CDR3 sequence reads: CASSADRGYYGYTF. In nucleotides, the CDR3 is TGTGCCAGCAGTGCCGACAGGGGATACTATGGCTACACCTTC.

The CDR3: CASGRQESSYEQYF. Written as DNA, the CDR3 is TGTGCCAGCGGGAGGCAAGAGTCTTCCTACGAGCAGTACTTC. The chain combines TRBV27 with TRBJ2-7, with D tentatively TRBD2 (6 bases). The ends were cut back, 8 bases at V and 1 base at J, with 15 bases in the middle. Per germline, CDR1 MNHEY and CDR2 SMNVEV (reference sequence). The CDR3 is 14 amino acids.

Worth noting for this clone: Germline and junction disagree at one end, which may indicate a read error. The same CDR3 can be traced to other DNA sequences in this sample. As DNA, the CDR3 is TGTGCCAGCAGCTTATGGGGACAGCCGAACACTGAAGCTTTCTTT. This codes for CASSLWGQPNTEAFF. V and J are TRBV27 and TRBJ1-1, with 7 positions matching TRBD1. This CDR3 comprises 15 residues. Per the germline V gene, CDR1 is MNHEY and CDR2 is SMNVEV (reference sequence).

CDR3 region: CASSSRRQGASTEAFF. CDR3 DNA: TGTGCCAGTAGTAGCCGGCGACAGGGGGCCTCCACTGAAGCTTTCTTT. The genes are TRBV19 and TRBJ1-1, with TRBD1 identical over 10 bases. The CDR3 extends over 16 amino acids. After removal of 4 bases from V and 4 bases from J, the junction contained 9 bases not matched to a gene. Germline V lookup: CDR1 LNHDA, CDR2 SQIVND (reference sequence).

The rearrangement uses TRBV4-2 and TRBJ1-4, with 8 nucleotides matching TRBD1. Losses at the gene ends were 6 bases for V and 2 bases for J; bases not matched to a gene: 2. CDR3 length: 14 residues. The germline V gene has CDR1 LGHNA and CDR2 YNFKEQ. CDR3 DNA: TGTGCCAGCAGAGGACAGGGCACTAATGAAAAACTGTTTTTT. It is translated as CASRGQGTNEKLFF.

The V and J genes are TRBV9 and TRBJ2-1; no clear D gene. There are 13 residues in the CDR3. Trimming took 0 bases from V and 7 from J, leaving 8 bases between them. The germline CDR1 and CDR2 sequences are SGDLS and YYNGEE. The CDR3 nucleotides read TGTGCCAGCAGCGTAGGCGAGGCTAATGAGCAGTTCTTC. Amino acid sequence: CASSVGEANEQFF.

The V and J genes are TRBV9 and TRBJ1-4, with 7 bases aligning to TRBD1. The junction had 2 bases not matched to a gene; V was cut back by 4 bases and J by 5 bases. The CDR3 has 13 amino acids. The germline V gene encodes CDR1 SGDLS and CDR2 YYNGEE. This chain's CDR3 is CASSRDRNEKLFF. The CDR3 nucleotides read TGTGCCAGCAGCCGGGACAGAAATGAAAAACTGTTTTTT. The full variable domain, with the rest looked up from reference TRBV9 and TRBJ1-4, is DSGVTQTPKHLITATGQRVTLRCSPRSGDLSVYWYQQSLDQGLQFLIQYYNGEERAKGNILERFSAQQFPDLHSELNLSSLELGDSALYFCASSRDRNEKLFFGSGTQLSVL.

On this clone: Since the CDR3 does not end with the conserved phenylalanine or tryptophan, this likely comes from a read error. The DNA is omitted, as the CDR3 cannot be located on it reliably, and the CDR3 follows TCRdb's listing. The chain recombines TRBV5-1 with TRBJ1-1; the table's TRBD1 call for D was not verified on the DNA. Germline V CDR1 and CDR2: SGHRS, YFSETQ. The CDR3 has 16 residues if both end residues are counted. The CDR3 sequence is CASSLAWGQGSGGSSL.